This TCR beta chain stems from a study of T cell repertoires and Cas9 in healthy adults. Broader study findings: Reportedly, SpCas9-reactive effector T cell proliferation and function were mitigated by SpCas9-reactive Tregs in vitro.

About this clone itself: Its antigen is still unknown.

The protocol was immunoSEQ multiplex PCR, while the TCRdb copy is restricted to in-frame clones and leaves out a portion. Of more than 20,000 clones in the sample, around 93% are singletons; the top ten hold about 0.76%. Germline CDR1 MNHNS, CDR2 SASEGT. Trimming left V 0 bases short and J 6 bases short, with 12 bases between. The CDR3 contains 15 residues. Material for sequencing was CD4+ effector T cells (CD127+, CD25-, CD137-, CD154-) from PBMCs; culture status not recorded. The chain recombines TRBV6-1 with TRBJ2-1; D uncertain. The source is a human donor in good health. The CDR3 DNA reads TGTGCCAGCAGTGAAGCGCTTCTGGGTCTCAATGAGCAGTTCTTC. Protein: CASSEALLGLNEQFF.